A selection of T cell receptor beta chains follows, all from one sample in a study of cytotoxic CD8 clonotypes in ibrutinib-treated CLL. The table came from immunoSEQ multiplex PCR; TCRdb's copy has only in-frame clones and leaves some out. The sample holds about 130,000 clones, 80% to 90% seen once. The material sequenced was PBMCs, taken after 24 months of ibrutinib treatment. Receptors were obtained from a human donor with chronic lymphocytic leukemia. Both conserved end residues are part of each CDR3. D genes are given only for firm matches. Part of the rows lack a size; the others show once, few, many or a class for expanded clones.

NA	NA	TRBV4-3	TRBJ1-2	CASSQKTSQINYGYTF	TGCGCCAGCAGCCAAAAGACATCCCAGATAAACTATGGCTACACCTTC
NA	few	TRBV7-2	TRBJ1-6	CASSLNSDNSPLHF	TGTGCCAGCAGCTTAAACAGTGATAATTCACCCCTCCACTTT
TRBD2	NA	TRBV30	TRBJ2-5	CAWGRGGETQYF	TGTGCCTGGGGGCGGGGAGGGGAGACCCAGTACTTC
TRBD2	NA	TRBV5-1	TRBJ2-5	CASTIGGGRQETQYF	TGCGCCAGCACGATAGGCGGGGGTCGGCAAGAGACCCAGTACTTC
NA	NA	TRBV9	TRBJ2-3	CASSVIPAADTQYF	TGTGCCAGCAGCGTGATCCCCGCGGCAGATACGCAGTATTTT
TRBD1	NA	TRBV4-2	TRBJ1-3	CASSPFDRVSGNTIYF	TGTGCCAGCAGCCCGTTCGACAGGGTCTCGGGAAACACCATATATTTT
NA	NA	TRBV19	TRBJ1-6	CASSLSSYNSPLHF	TGTGCCAGTAGTTTGAGCTCCTATAATTCACCCCTCCACTTT
NA	once	TRBV2	TRBJ1-1	CASRAPSGLGEAFF	TGTGCCAGCAGAGCGCCCTCGGGACTCGGTGAAGCTTTCTTT
NA	NA	TRBV28	TRBJ2-3	CASSFRGGSSTDTQYF	TGTGCCAGCAGTTTTCGTGGCGGTAGTAGCACAGATACGCAGTATTTT
TRBD1	NA	TRBV6-1	TRBJ1-2	CASSVDRDFNYGYTF	TGTGCCAGCAGTGTGGACAGGGACTTTAACTATGGCTACACCTTC
TRBD2	once	TRBV11-2	TRBJ2-1	CASSFPPWRGLGAHEQFF	TGTGCCAGCAGCTTCCCCCCATGGCGGGGACTAGGCGCCCATGAGCAGTTCTTC
NA	NA	TRBV5-5	TRBJ2-5	CASSLGREETQYF	TGTGCCAGCAGCTTGGGTCGGGAAGAGACCCAGTACTTC
NA	NA	TRBV6-1	TRBJ2-4	CASSEGLAKNIQYF	TGTGCCAGCAGTGAAGGGTTAGCCAAAAACATTCAGTACTTC
TRBD2	NA	TRBV19	TRBJ2-1	CASSTHTSGRMNEQFF	TGTGCCAGTAGTACCCACACTAGCGGGAGGATGAATGAGCAGTTCTTC
NA	once	TRBV2	TRBJ2-1	CASSVRLGSHNEQFF	TGTGCCAGCAGCGTTCGACTAGGGTCCCACAATGAGCAGTTCTTC
NA	NA	TRBV28	TRBJ1-2	CASSLMSRDFNYGYTF	TGTGCCAGCAGTTTAATGTCCCGCGATTTTAACTATGGCTACACCTTC
TRBD2	NA	TRBV4-2	TRBJ2-7	CASSQVVASGGESPYEQYF	TGTGCCAGCAGCCAAGTAGTGGCTAGCGGGGGGGAAAGTCCCTACGAGCAGTACTTC
TRBD2	NA	TRBV5-4	TRBJ2-5	CASSLKLAGGQETQYF	TGTGCCAGCAGCTTGAAACTAGCGGGGGGTCAAGAGACCCAGTACTTC
NA	NA	TRBV9	TRBJ2-7	CASSAPGRREQYF	TGTGCCAGCAGCGCGCCGGGCAGGCGCGAGCAGTACTTC
TRBD1	NA	TRBV7-9	TRBJ1-6	CASSPRTGNNSPLHF	TGTGCCAGCAGCCCGCGGACAGGGAACAATTCACCCCTCCACTTT
NA	NA	TRBV19	TRBJ2-7	CATSGSGGVYEQYF	TGTGCCACCTCAGGGAGTGGGGGTGTCTACGAGCAGTACTTC
NA	NA	TRBV29-1	TRBJ2-7	CSATWGGGYEQYF	TGCAGCGCCACCTGGGGCGGTGGGTACGAGCAGTACTTC
TRBD2	once	TRBV18	TRBJ2-3	CASSPTAGVTDTQYF	TGTGCCAGCTCACCAACAGCGGGGGTCACAGATACGCAGTATTTT
NA	NA	TRBV7-8	TRBJ2-3	CASRTLNTQYF	TGTGCCAGCAGAACCTTAAATACGCAGTATTTT
TRBD1	NA	TRBV5-1	TRBJ2-7	CASSSRTGGAYEQYF	TGCGCCAGCAGCTCCCGGACAGGGGGGGCCTACGAGCAGTACTTC
NA	NA	TRBV7-2	TRBJ1-1	CASSLFGGMNTEAFF	TGTGCCAGCAGCTTATTTGGAGGAATGAACACTGAAGCTTTCTTT
NA	NA	TRBV7-8	TRBJ2-2	CASSLTRSLGANTGELFF	TGTGCCAGCAGCTTAACAAGATCACTTGGGGCAAACACCGGGGAGCTGTTTTTT
TRBD1	NA	TRBV7-7	TRBJ2-1	CASSLGQGGKDEQFF	TGTGCTAGCAGCTTGGGACAGGGAGGTAAAGATGAGCAGTTCTTC
NA	NA	TRBV4-3	TRBJ2-3	CASSQDGRDGTDTQYF	TGCGCCAGCAGCCAAGACGGCAGGGACGGCACAGATACGCAGTATTTT
TRBD1	few	TRBV19	TRBJ1-2	CASMPGTGPNYGYTF	TGTGCCAGTATGCCCGGGACAGGGCCTAACTATGGCTACACCTTC
NA	NA	TRBV2	TRBJ1-1	CATRTDNTEAFF	TGTGCCACCCGGACAGATAACACTGAAGCTTTCTTT
TRBD2	NA	TRBV5-4	TRBJ2-7	CASSAPGLADYGQYF	TGTGCCAGCAGCGCACCGGGACTAGCGGATTACGGGCAGTACTTC
TRBD1	NA	TRBV9	TRBJ2-5	CASSPWTGGRETQYF	TGTGCCAGCAGCCCCTGGACAGGGGGCAGAGAGACCCAGTACTTC
TRBD1	NA	TRBV18	TRBJ1-4	CASSPLYRGEKLFF	TGTGCCAGCTCACCTCTTTACAGGGGGGAAAAACTGTTTTTT
NA	NA	TRBV28	TRBJ2-5	CASSDSGVGGETQYF	TGTGCCAGCAGCGATTCTGGGGTAGGTGGAGAGACCCAGTACTTC
TRBD1	NA	TRBV6-1	TRBJ2-2	CASSEGQGARTGELFF	TGTGCCAGCAGTGAGGGACAGGGGGCAAGGACCGGGGAGCTGTTTTTT
NA	NA	TRBV4-2	TRBJ2-5	CASSQDRPSGQETQYF	TGTGCCAGCAGCCAAGATCGGCCCAGCGGACAGGAGACCCAGTACTTC
NA	NA	TRBV4-1	TRBJ2-7	CASRLAEGSGRSYEQYF	TGCGCCAGCAGACTAGCCGAGGGTAGTGGGCGCTCCTACGAGCAGTACTTC
TRBD2	NA	TRBV28	TRBJ2-7	CASSVLAGVHEQYF	TGTGCCAGCAGTGTACTAGCGGGAGTCCACGAGCAGTACTTC
TRBD2	NA	TRBV29-1	TRBJ2-3	CSIPLAGRTDTQYF	TGCAGCATCCCACTAGCGGGGCGCACAGATACGCAGTATTTT
NA	NA	TRBV7-2	TRBJ2-1	CASSLISYNEQFF	TGTGCCAGCAGCCTCATCTCCTACAATGAGCAGTTCTTC
NA	few	TRBV19	TRBJ1-6	CASIGQPNSPLHF	TGTGCCAGTATCGGACAGCCAAATTCACCCCTCCACTTT
TRBD1	many	TRBV5-5	TRBJ2-1	CASSRGQGPYNEQFF	TGTGCCAGCAGCAGGGGACAGGGACCCTACAATGAGCAGTTCTTC
NA	few	TRBV5-8	TRBJ2-2	CAGGFRRNTGELFF	TGTGCCGGAGGGTTTCGACGGAACACCGGGGAGCTGTTTTTT
TRBD2	NA	TRBV5-6	TRBJ2-5	CASSYQRRLAGYQETQYF	TGTGCCAGCAGCTACCAACGTCGACTAGCGGGGTACCAAGAGACCCAGTACTTC
NA	NA	TRBV7-2	TRBJ2-7	CASSVPSSYEQYF	TGTGCCAGCAGCGTACCGAGCTCCTACGAGCAGTACTTC
NA	NA	TRBV23-1	TRBJ2-7	CASSQHPQGKMRSYEQYF	TGCGCCAGCAGTCAACATCCCCAGGGGAAAATGAGGAGCTACGAGCAGTACTTC
NA	NA	TRBV9	TRBJ2-3	CASSVLGADTQYF	TGTGCCAGCAGCGTATTGGGGGCAGATACGCAGTATTTT
NA	NA	TRBV10-3	TRBJ1-3	CAISDPRTGNTIYF	TGTGCCATCAGTGATCCCCGAACAGGAAACACCATATATTTT
NA	once	TRBV4-1	TRBJ2-4	CASSQDGPARNIQYF	TGCGCCAGCAGCCAAGACGGCCCCGCGCGAAACATTCAGTACTTC
TRBD2	once	TRBV18	TRBJ2-7	CASSPWRRGGAFSYEQYF	TGTGCCAGCTCACCATGGAGGCGCGGGGGGGCCTTCTCCTACGAGCAGTACTTC
TRBD2	many	TRBV27	TRBJ2-7	CASSFTASGSYEQYF	TGTGCCAGCAGTTTCACGGCTAGCGGTTCCTACGAGCAGTACTTC
NA	NA	TRBV13	TRBJ1-1	CASSSIGFHTEAFF	TGTGCCAGCAGCTCAATCGGGTTTCACACTGAAGCTTTCTTT
NA	NA	TRBV7-2	TRBJ1-2	CASSLGSDGYTF	TGTGCCAGCAGCTTAGGTTCAGATGGCTACACCTTC
NA	NA	TRBV7-2	TRBJ2-2	CASSLLGGANTGELFF	TGTGCCAGCAGCTTGCTGGGGGGGGCCAACACCGGGGAGCTGTTTTTT
TRBD1	NA	TRBV28	TRBJ1-1	CASSSPTGYRSEAFF	TGTGCCAGCAGTTCCCCGACAGGGTATCGGTCTGAAGCTTTCTTT
NA	NA	TRBV6-5	TRBJ2-7	CASSYQYGDGYEQYF	TGTGCCAGCAGTTACCAGTACGGGGACGGCTACGAGCAGTACTTC
NA	NA	TRBV11-2	TRBJ2-1	CASSLGLARPHEQFF	TGTGCCAGCAGCTTAGGGTTGGCCCGGCCCCATGAGCAGTTCTTC
TRBD2	NA	TRBV9	TRBJ2-7	CASSVKVAGGEQYF	TGTGCCAGCAGCGTAAAGGTAGCGGGGGGCGAGCAGTACTTC
NA	NA	TRBV7-9	TRBJ2-7	CASSLVEGGPGQYF	TGTGCCAGCAGCTTAGTGGAGGGCGGACCCGGGCAGTACTTC